The clone carrying this TCR beta chain was seen at least ten times. Its antigen is unidentified. This specimen comes from a study of T cells in Graves' hyperthyroidism and ophthalmopathy. TCR beta CDR3 regions were amplified from RNA. HTBI primers were the set used in a first-round RT-PCR of the TCR CDR3. TCRdb analysed the multiplex PCR reads with MiXCR anew, one entry per CDR3 protein. The sample includes roughly 400,000 distinct CDR3 sequences, about 14% of them seen just once. Study-wide findings and caveats: Using 13 V-J features, a model discriminated ophthalmopathy from stable hyperthyroidism.

V lost 7 bases to trimming and J lost 2 bases, with 9 bases between them. CDR1 and CDR2 (germline): PRHDT, FYEKMQ (reference sequence). The CDR3 spans 13 residues. Sequencing was performed on blood. The chain combines TRBV13 with TRBJ2-1; D not certain. The receptor's source is a man in his fifties or sixties with Graves' ophthalmopathy. CDR3 protein: CASTRWAYNEQFF. The CDR3 nucleotides read TGTGCCAGCACCCGATGGGCCTACAATGAGCAGTTCTTC.